These T cell receptor beta chains were read from a single sample in a study of regulatory T cells in long-lasting Graves disease. TCRdb independently ran MiXCR on the multiplex PCR reads; one entry per CDR3 protein. The sample records about 560,000 distinct CDR3 sequences, around 16% being singletons. This sample was shared with a second study, whose subject was T cells in Graves' hyperthyroidism and ophthalmopathy.

Sequences were derived from peripheral blood mononuclear cells (PBMCs), sampled at new diagnosis, from a patient treated with antithyroid drugs. The receptors shown here come from a man between 18 and 29 years old with Graves disease. Each CDR3 is given with its conserved first and last residue. A D gene is named only where the DNA matches it firmly. The size entry is marked missing in some rows and otherwise reads once, few, many or a size class.

V	size	D	J	DNA	CDR3
TRBV2	NA	TRBD1	TRBJ2-7	TGTGCCAGCAGCCACAGGGGGCGCGGGGGAGGCCGCGAGCAGTACTTC	CASSHRGRGGGREQYF
TRBV5-1	NA	TRBD1	TRBJ2-2	TGCGCCAGCAGCTTCTCAGGGACAGGGGCGAACACCGGGGAGCTGTTTTTT	CASSFSGTGANTGELFF
TRBV7-2	NA	NA	TRBJ1-6	TGTGCCAGCAGCTTAGACGGAAGAGGGGCATATAATTCACCCCTCCACTTT	CASSLDGRGAYNSPLHF
TRBV4-1	few	NA	TRBJ1-2	TGCGCCAGCAGCGCCAGGATCCGTAACTATGGCTACACCTTC	CASSARIRNYGYTF
TRBV2	few	NA	TRBJ2-7	TGTGCCAGCAGCGGCCTTCTTCTGGAGCAGTACTTC	CASSGLLLEQYF
TRBV15	many	TRBD1	TRBJ2-1	TGTGCCACCAGCAGAGATGGGACAGGAGGTGATGAGCAGTTCTTC	CATSRDGTGGDEQFF
TRBV12-3/TRBV12-4	few	NA	TRBJ2-7	TGTGCCAGCAGGGGGCTTGAGGGCCCCGGATCACGCTACGAGCAGTACTTC	CASRGLEGPGSRYEQYF
TRBV28	few	TRBD2	TRBJ2-4	TGTGCCAGCAGTTCCGGGACTAGCACATCCATTCAGTACTTC	CASSSGTSTSIQYF
TRBV14	NA	NA	TRBJ1-1	TGTGCCAGCAGCCCGGGACTCATGAACACTGAAGCTTTCTTT	CASSPGLMNTEAFF
TRBV28	NA	NA	TRBJ2-1	TGTGCCAGCCTATCGGCATTGCATCTCAATGAGCAGTTCTTC	CASLSALHLNEQFF
TRBV10-3	NA	NA	TRBJ2-5	TGTGCCATCAGTGAGTCAAACAGGGAGACCCAGTACTTC	CAISESNRETQYF
TRBV28	many	TRBD2	TRBJ2-7	TGTGCCAGCAGTTCCCGAGCGGGAGGGCCGTCAGGCTACGAGCAGTACTTC	CASSSRAGGPSGYEQYF
TRBV30	few	TRBD1	TRBJ2-1	TGTGCCAGACAGGGGGTGGTGCATGAGCAGTTCTTC	CARQGVVHEQFF
TRBV5-5	NA	NA	TRBJ2-4	TGTGCCAGCAGCCCGAATGGCATTCAGTACTTC	CASSPNGIQYF
TRBV7-8	few	TRBD2	TRBJ2-2	TGTGCCAGCAGCTTAGAACTAGCGGGACCCGGACAAGCTGGGGAGCTGTTTTTT	CASSLELAGPGQAGELFF
TRBV6-1	few	TRBD2	TRBJ2-1	TGTGCCAGCACCCTCCAATGGGGACTAGCGGACAATGAGCAGTTCTTC	CASTLQWGLADNEQFF
TRBV12-3/TRBV12-4	many	NA	TRBJ1-4	TGTGCCAGCAGTTTTTGGACAGCAACTAATGAAAAACTGTTTTTT	CASSFWTATNEKLFF
TRBV5-1	many	TRBD1	TRBJ2-1	TGCGCCAGCAGCGACCCGGGACAGAGCTCCTACAATGAGCAGTTCTTC	CASSDPGQSSYNEQFF
TRBV30	many	TRBD1	TRBJ2-7	TGTGCCTGGAGTCGTGGACAGGGGGCCCACGAGCAGTACTTC	CAWSRGQGAHEQYF
TRBV2	many	NA	TRBJ2-3	TGTGCCAGCAGGAGGGGTGATAGCACAGATACGCAGTATTTT	CASRRGDSTDTQYF
TRBV6-2/TRBV6-3	few	NA	TRBJ1-1	TGTGCCAGCAAAGGGGTAGTGCGGACTGAAGCTTTCTTT	CASKGVVRTEAFF
TRBV20-1	NA	NA	TRBJ2-4	TGCAGTGCTTCCCTCCCGGAACTAGACGGCGGCATTCAGTACTTC	CSASLPELDGGIQYF
TRBV5-1	few	NA	TRBJ2-6	TGCGCCAGCGGGACAATTCCCTCTGGGGCCAACGTCCTGACTTTC	CASGTIPSGANVLTF
TRBV11-3	many	NA	TRBJ2-1	TGTGCCAGCAGCCACGTCGACTCCAATGAGCAGTTCTTC	CASSHVDSNEQFF
TRBV5-6	NA	NA	TRBJ1-3	TGTGCCAGCAGCCTGGGGGGTTCGTACACCATATATTTT	CASSLGGSYTIYF
TRBV10-3	many	NA	TRBJ1-5	TGTGCCATCAGGACAGACCGGAATCAGCCCCAGCATTTT	CAIRTDRNQPQHF
TRBV28	NA	NA	TRBJ1-4	TGTGCCAGCAGTACAGGGCCGCCGGTTGAAAAACTGTTTTTT	CASSTGPPVEKLFF
TRBV29-1	NA	NA	TRBJ2-7	TGCAGCGTTGTAGGGACAAGATCTTACGAGCAGTACTTC	CSVVGTRSYEQYF
TRBV12-3/TRBV12-4	many	TRBD1	TRBJ1-4	TGTGCCAGCAGTCACGGGACAGGGAGAGAAAAACTGTTTTTT	CASSHGTGREKLFF
TRBV20-1	few	NA	TRBJ1-4	TGCAGTGCTAGAGTTGCAGGAGAAAAACTGTTTTTT	CSARVAGEKLFF
TRBV11-1	NA	TRBD2	TRBJ2-1	TGTGCCAGCAGCCTATTAGCGGGAGGGCCGATCTACAATGAGCAGTTCTTC	CASSLLAGGPIYNEQFF
TRBV2	many	NA	TRBJ2-3	TGTGCCAGCACCCAGGGGTGGGACCCGCGACTAGATACGCAGTATTTT	CASTQGWDPRLDTQYF
TRBV6-1	NA	TRBD2	TRBJ2-1	TGTGCCAGCAAACGACTAGCGGGAGTCAATGAGCAGTTCTTC	CASKRLAGVNEQFF
TRBV5-1	few	TRBD2	TRBJ2-2	TGCGCCAGCGGCCGGACGACTAGCCCCGGGGAGCTGTTTTTT	CASGRTTSPGELFF
TRBV5-1	NA	TRBD1	TRBJ1-2	TGCGCCAGCAGCACAACTGAAGGGACAGCGAGTGGCTACACCTTC	CASSTTEGTASGYTF
TRBV3-1	NA	NA	TRBJ2-5	TGTGCCAGCAGCCAAGCCGGGACCGCCACGTCCCAGTACTTC	CASSQAGTATSQYF
TRBV15	few	TRBD1	TRBJ1-4	TGTGCCACCAGCAGACAGGGGGTTAATGAAAAACTGTTTTTT	CATSRQGVNEKLFF
TRBV14	few	NA	TRBJ2-7	TGTGCCAGCAGCCAAGGCCTGGGAGCCCCCTACGAGCAGTACTTC	CASSQGLGAPYEQYF
TRBV5-1	NA	NA	TRBJ1-2	TGCGCCAGCAGCTTTGTCCAGGGGAGGAATGGCTACACCTTC	CASSFVQGRNGYTF
TRBV28	NA	TRBD1	TRBJ1-5	TGTGCCAGCAACCAGGGGGCGTTCGATCAGCCCCAGCATTTT	CASNQGAFDQPQHF
TRBV25-1	NA	NA	TRBJ1-2	TGTGCCAGCAGTGAATCCCCCTTACCTGGTGGCTACACCTTC	CASSESPLPGGYTF
TRBV12-5	many	NA	TRBJ2-1	TGTGCTAGTGGTTTGTCCCGGGTGGGGGGACTTGGGGGCGATGAGCAGTTCTTC	CASGLSRVGGLGGDEQFF
TRBV20-1	NA	NA	TRBJ1-2	TGCAGTGCTTCTCTGGAGGGGGGCTATGGCTACACCTTC	CSASLEGGYGYTF
TRBV19	NA	TRBD2	TRBJ2-1	TGTGCCAGTAGACCCCATGGGCTAGCGGATTTCTACAATGAGCAGTTCTTC	CASRPHGLADFYNEQFF
TRBV20-1	few	NA	TRBJ2-2	TGCAGTGCTAGTCAGGCAGGGGCATTTAATGCTGGGGAGCTGTTTTTT	CSASQAGAFNAGELFF
TRBV19	once	NA	TRBJ2-7	TGTGCCAGTAGTATACATGGCAGGGTGTACGAGCAGTACTTC	CASSIHGRVYEQYF
TRBV28	many	TRBD2	TRBJ2-1	TGTGCCAGCAGGAGACTAGCGGGAACTAGGGGTGAGCAGTTCTTC	CASRRLAGTRGEQFF
TRBV4-1	many	TRBD2	TRBJ2-1	TGCGCCAGCAGCCAAGGGGGAGGGAGAACATACAATGAGCAGTTCTTC	CASSQGGGRTYNEQFF